The clone carrying this T cell receptor beta chain was seen ten or more times. Its specificity is unknown. Each sample gave at least 6.5 million isolated PBMCs. These data belong to a study of blood T cells in healthy people across ages. Sample-barcoded 5' priming and a J-beta primer mix drove a second PCR of roughly 6 to 12 cycles. In TCRdb, the 5' RACE reads were re-called with MiXCR into one record per CDR3 protein. This table has about 700,000 distinct CDR3 sequences, roughly 30% appearing once. With 4 bases removed from V and 4 bases from J, the gap between germline ends came to 11 bases. This CDR3 is built from 14 residues. Germline V gene data show CDR1 as MDHEN and CDR2 as SYDVKM. Findings of the study overall: There was no known CMV status for donors, so expanded clonotype changes were possibly confounded. Observed TCR beta diversity per million T cells went down as age went up. This fall followed a roughly linear course with age.

The sequence was obtained from a woman of 80 years or more in good health. Sequenced material: blood. The gene calls are TRBV28 and TRBJ2-1, with D perhaps TRBD2 (6 bases). The DNA for the CDR3 is TGTGCCAGCAGTTGGGGGGTACATTACAATGAGCAGTTCTTC. This translates into CASSWGVHYNEQFF.